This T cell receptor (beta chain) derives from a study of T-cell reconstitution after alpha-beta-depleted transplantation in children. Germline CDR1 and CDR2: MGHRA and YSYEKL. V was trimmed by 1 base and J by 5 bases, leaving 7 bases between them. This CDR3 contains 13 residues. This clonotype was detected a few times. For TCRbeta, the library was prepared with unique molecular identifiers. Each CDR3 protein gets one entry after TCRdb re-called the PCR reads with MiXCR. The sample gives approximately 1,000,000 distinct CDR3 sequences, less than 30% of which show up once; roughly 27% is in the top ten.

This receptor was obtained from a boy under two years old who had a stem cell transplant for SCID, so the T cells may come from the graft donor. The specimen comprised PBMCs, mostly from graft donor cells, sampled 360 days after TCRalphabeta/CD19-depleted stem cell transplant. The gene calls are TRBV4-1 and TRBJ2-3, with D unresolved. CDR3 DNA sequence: TGCGCCAGCAGCCAAGGCCCAGGAGATACGCAGTATTTT. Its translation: CASSQGPGDTQYF.